What follows are 21 T cell receptor beta chains derived from one specimen sequenced in a study of CD8 T cells in Susac syndrome. Reverse transcription of roughly 0.45 to 1 ug RNA used random hexamers. MiXCR was run by TCRdb on the immunoSEQ multiplex PCR reads, yielding one entry per CDR3 protein. The sample carries about 290,000 distinct CDR3 sequences, 65% to 90% recorded once. Sequenced material: CD8+ T cells from PBMCs. These receptor sequences come from a human donor with multiple sclerosis.

The chain uses TRBV12-5 and TRBJ2-1; no firm D call. Germline-derived CDR1 and CDR2 are LGHNT and FRNRAP. Between the trimmed V and J ends, which lost 1 base and 2 bases, there was a span of 18 bases. This CDR3 has 18 amino acids. DNA of the CDR3: TGTGCTAGTGGTTTGGGGTACGGTACGGAGAGCCCCTACAATGAGCAGTTCTTC. Its protein product is CASGLGYGTESPYNEQFF.

The chain joins TRBV28 to TRBJ2-3; 11 nucleotides align to TRBD2. The CDR3 covers 15 residues. CDR1 MDHEN and CDR2 SYDVKM come from the germline V gene. Losses at the gene ends were 3 bases for V and 4 bases for J; bases not matched to a gene: 3. The CDR3: CASSFLAGGSDTQYF. CDR3 DNA: TGTGCCAGCAGTTTTCTAGCGGGAGGCTCAGATACGCAGTATTTT.

The V gene is TRBV7-8, the J gene TRBJ2-1; 10 nucleotides line up with TRBD2. The length of the CDR3 is 15 residues. Trimming took 11 bases from V and 7 from J; bases not matched to a gene: 14. Germline-derived CDR1 and CDR2 are SGHVS and FQNEAQ. CDR3 nucleotide sequence: TGTGCCGACGGGGCTAGCGGGAGACAACCAAATGAGCAGTTCTTC. Translation: CADGASGRQPNEQFF.

V usage is TRBV12-3 or TRBV12-4 and J usage is TRBJ1-2; weak D call: TRBD1 (6 bases). The CDR3 totals 15 residues. Trimming removed 2 bases from V and 8 bases from J, with 18 bases in between. The CDR3 here is CASSLTMGGHQGYTF. In DNA form, the CDR3 reads TGTGCCAGCAGTTTAACTATGGGGGGGCATCAGGGCTACACCTTC.

The chain recombines TRBV2 with TRBJ1-1; tentatively, D is TRBD1 (6 bases). Per the germline V gene, CDR1 is SNHLY and CDR2 is FYNNEI. Trimming took 6 bases from V and 2 from J, leaving 13 bases between them. This CDR3 has 14 residues. The CDR3 protein is CASSPGTYNTEAFF. The CDR3 DNA follows: TGTGCCAGCAGCCCCGGGACATATAACACTGAAGCTTTCTTT.

In this sample, this clonotype turned up a few times. The V and J genes are TRBV4-3 and TRBJ2-7; D is undetermined. The CDR3 runs 16 residues. V lost 0 bases to trimming and J lost 0 bases, with 12 bases between them. Germline V CDR1 and CDR2: LGHNA, YSLEER. CDR3 region: CASSQDRSENSYEQYF. The CDR3 DNA reads TGCGCCAGCAGCCAAGATAGGTCCGAAAACTCCTACGAGCAGTACTTC.

The V call is TRBV6-2 or TRBV6-3, the J call TRBJ1-5; TRBD1 matches 8 bases. The V and J ends lost 5 bases and 6 bases, in that order; junction bases with no gene match: 6. The germline V gene has CDR1 MNHEY and CDR2 SVGEGT. The CDR3 length is 14 residues. DNA of the CDR3: TGTGCCAGCAGTCGGACAGGGTCCCTTCAGCCCCAGCATTTT. It translates to CASSRTGSLQPQHF.

V gene TRBV27 combines with J gene TRBJ2-5; no clear D gene. Germline CDR1 reads MNHEY; CDR2 reads SMNVEV (reference sequence). This CDR3 is 13 amino acids long. V was cut by 2 bases and J by 4 bases, with 8 bases left in between. CDR3 in amino acids: CASSLRPGETQYF. The CDR3 DNA is TGTGCCAGCAGTTTACGTCCCGGAGAGACCCAGTACTTC.

The chain carries TRBV5-1 and TRBJ1-1; tentatively, D is TRBD1 (6 bases). The CDR3 contains 15 residues. Germline V gives CDR1 SGHRS, CDR2 YFSETQ. The V gene lost 4 bases and the J gene lost 1 base, with 14 bases spanning the gap. CDR3 region: CASSQGFGENTEAFF. The CDR3 DNA reads as TGCGCCAGCAGCCAGGGGTTCGGGGAGAACACTGAAGCTTTCTTT. The full variable domain, completed using reference TRBV5-1 and TRBJ1-1, is KAGVTQTPRYLIKTRGQQVTLSCSPISGHRSVSWYQQTPGQGLQFLFEYFSETQRNKGNFPGRFSGRQFSNSRSEMNVSTLELGDSALYLCASSQGFGENTEAFFGQGTRLTVV.

There are a few counts of this clonotype. The V and J genes are TRBV29-1 and TRBJ2-3, with unresolved D. V was trimmed by 1 base and J by 0 bases, leaving 14 bases between them. The germline V gene encodes CDR1 SQVTM and CDR2 ANQGSEA. The CDR3 sequence is 16 residues long. The CDR3 here is CSVEACCRSSTDTQYF. CDR3 DNA sequence: TGCAGCGTTGAAGCTTGTTGTCGTTCTAGCACAGATACGCAGTATTTT.

As DNA, the CDR3 is TGCAGTGCTAGAGATCTCTCCAGGGAGGACTATGGCTACACCTTC. Encoded protein: CSARDLSREDYGYTF. The chain is built from TRBV20-1 and TRBJ1-2; D might be TRBD1 (5 bases). The length of the CDR3 is 15 residues. Trimming left V 0 bases short and J 3 bases short, with 14 bases between. Germline assignment: CDR1 DFQATT and CDR2 SNEGSKA (reference sequence).

The V call is TRBV28, the J call TRBJ2-7, with D unresolved. V gave up 2 bases and J gave up 0 bases, with 14 bases separating them. CDR3 length: 16 amino acids. Germline-derived CDR1 and CDR2 are MDHEN and SYDVKM. The CDR3 DNA follows: TGTGCCAGCAGTTTAGTCCCGTGGCCTTTCTCCTACGAGCAGTACTTC. It yields the protein CASSLVPWPFSYEQYF.

The CDR3 DNA follows: TGTGCCAGCAGCTTTAGCGGGAGTGGTACAGATACGCAGTATTTT. This gives the protein CASSFSGSGTDTQYF. The V gene is TRBV13, the J gene TRBJ2-3, with 9 bases that match TRBD2. Germline CDR1 reads PRHDT; CDR2 reads FYEKMQ (reference sequence). The CDR3 runs to 15 residues. The junction had 4 bases not matched to a gene; V was cut back by 3 bases and J by 3 bases.

Note on this clonotype: This CDR3 fails to terminate in the conserved phenylalanine or tryptophan, so it likely reflects a read error. The genes are TRBV4-3 and TRBJ1-5, with D possibly being TRBD1 (5 bases). CDR3 length: 15 amino acids. The germline gives CDR1 LGHNA, CDR2 YSLEER. With 3 bases removed from V and 1 base from J, the gap between germline ends came to 10 bases. CDR3 sequence reads: CASSQEGPSNQPQHL. The DNA for the CDR3 is TGCGCCAGCAGCCAGGAGGGACCGAGCAATCAGCCCCAGCATCTT.

The genes are TRBV3-1 and TRBJ2-1; no reliable D call. Trimming pared 0 bases from V and 4 bases from J, leaving 1 base between. The CDR3 consists of 12 residues. Germline V lookup: CDR1 LGHDT, CDR2 YNNKEL (reference sequence). The CDR3 coding sequence is TGTGCCAGCAGCCAAGATTACAATGAGCAGTTCTTC. Its protein product is CASSQDYNEQFF.

The chain recombines TRBV7-9 with TRBJ1-2; 9 nucleotides match TRBD1. With 5 bases clipped from V and 8 bases from J, the junction kept 12 bases outside the gene matches. Germline V gene data show CDR1 as SEHNR and CDR2 as FQNEAQ (reference sequence). This CDR3 is built from 15 residues. CDR3 DNA: TGTGCCAGCAGCATAGGTGGGACAGGGCCAATCGGCTACACCTTC. It is translated as CASSIGGTGPIGYTF.

The sample holds a few counts of this clonotype. The V and J genes are TRBV9 and TRBJ1-5; D possibly corresponds to TRBD1 (5 bases). The V gene's germline CDR1 is SGDLS and CDR2 YYNGEE. Trimming removed 0 bases at V and 2 bases at J, with 6 bases between. The CDR3 sequence is 14 residues long. CDR3 sequence reads: CASSVGGGNQPQHF. The CDR3 bases are TGTGCCAGCAGCGTAGGGGGGGGCAATCAGCCCCAGCATTTT. Full variable domain (rest looked up from reference TRBV9 and TRBJ1-5): DSGVTQTPKHLITATGQRVTLRCSPRSGDLSVYWYQQSLDQGLQFLIQYYNGEERAKGNILERFSAQQFPDLHSELNLSSLELGDSALYFCASSVGGGNQPQHFGDGTRLSIL.

This clonotype appeared once. The genes are TRBV9 and TRBJ2-7; 8 bases are a match to TRBD1. The junction had 7 bases not matched to a gene; V was cut back by 2 bases and J by 3 bases. Germline values: CDR1 SGDLS, CDR2 YYNGEE. CDR3 size: 15 residues. CDR3 nucleotides: TGTGCCAGCAGCGTGGGGGGACAGGTCAACTACGAGCAGTACTTC. It codes for CASSVGGQVNYEQYF.

The genes are TRBV28 and TRBJ2-1, with TRBD2 matching over 8 bases. There are 16 residues in the CDR3. After removal of 3 bases from V and 1 base from J, the junction contained 5 bases not matched to a gene. Germline CDR1 is MDHEN and CDR2 is SYDVKM. CDR3 sequence: CASSLESGSSYNEQFF. The CDR3, as DNA: TGTGCCAGCAGTTTGGAAAGCGGGAGTTCCTACAATGAGCAGTTCTTC.

The V call is TRBV11-2, the J call TRBJ2-3; D unclear. The V gene's germline CDR1 is SGHAT and CDR2 FQNNGV. Trimming took off 2 bases at V and 2 bases at J, with 20 bases between the two ends. The CDR3 is 18 amino acids. CDR3 amino acids: CASSLPPDGRLVTDTQYF. As DNA, the CDR3 is TGTGCCAGCAGCTTACCGCCGGACGGGCGTCTTGTCACAGATACGCAGTATTTT.

This sequence joins TRBV6-6 and TRBJ2-1, with 10 bases fitting TRBD2. CDR3 size: 15 residues. J was trimmed by 4 bases and V by 2 bases; bases with no gene match: 2. The germline CDR1 and CDR2 sequences are MNHNY and SVGAGI (reference sequence). Here the CDR3 reads CASSYTAGGYNEQFF. CDR3 nucleotides: TGTGCCAGCAGTTACACAGCGGGAGGGTACAATGAGCAGTTCTTC.